This record looks at one TCR beta chain sequence and its context. It lacks a known antigen. Base qualities are not at hand, and no much larger clone is one base apart. The CDR3 holds 18 amino acids from the cysteine to the phenylalanine. The entry retains the CDR3 DNA only, 54 bases that are in frame from base 1. From a lookup of the germline V gene, CDR1 and CDR2 are SGHTA and FQGTGA. Trimming takes 5 bases off V and 3 bases off J; junction bases not matched to a gene: 8. The protocol used for the library was the immunoSEQ multiplex PCR assay. Rearranged TCR beta chain sequences were amplified using the hsTCRB Kit according to the manufacturer's protocol. TCRB libraries were sequenced on an Illumina MiSeq. The original pipeline was this. The kit vendor's proprietary platform handled demultiplexing, trimming and gene mapping. Drawn from immuneACCESS, this table holds only the in-frame rearrangements with V and J called that TCRdb kept. Clones are partly lost; checked studies trace under half to an unresolved V gene and leave the rest unexplained. V and J calls and clone size are those listed in that table; D and trimming were worked out from the DNA. This sample is represented by approximately 31,000 clones; approximately 80% of them were singletons. In total, the top ten clones hold around 6.9% of the sample.

The sample's time point label, in plain terms: week 35, safety follow-up. Each vaccine dose was 300 ug of a 20-mer mutant IDH1 peptide in Montanide, given subcutaneously with topical imiquimod. Patients received eight vaccinations in weeks 1, 3, 5, 7, 11, 15, 19 and 23, corresponding to visits V03 through V10. Newly diagnosed WHO grade 3 or 4 IDH1-mutant astrocytomas showing loss of nuclear ATRX were present in the donors. The samples were drawn from NOA16, a multicentre, single-arm, open-label phase I trial in Germany that tested a mutant IDH1 peptide vaccine in humans for the first time. The DNeasy Blood and Tissue Kit was used to extract genomic DNA from EDTA blood for TCRB sequencing. These data originate in a study of a mutant IDH1 vaccine in newly diagnosed glioma (dated by TCRdb to about 2021). With respect to the entire study: In the chemotherapy-containing groups, vaccination started alongside temozolomide cycles, whereas in patients who had radiotherapy alone it started 4-6 weeks after radiotherapy. The roughly 34 treated patients were roughly 62% male and around 40% female, with a mean age of around 40 years. Prior to enrollment, standard therapy consisting of radiotherapy alone, temozolomide alone, or radiochemotherapy with temozolomide had been administered to patients, with the combination being received by most patients. Visit V12 was the week-35 safety follow-up and visit V13 was the week-47 end of study. Peripheral blood samples were drawn at six visits, namely V03 (baseline), V05, V07, V10, V12 and V13. Longitudinal TCRB deep sequencing was performed for roughly 25 treated patients wherever samples were available for exploratory analyses.

Here is what the overall study found, with its caveats: It was noted by the authors that analyses of patient blood samples could not be reproduced owing to sample limitations. Immune responses induced by the vaccine were seen in 90% to 95% of patients across multiple MHC alleles. Availability determined which PBMC samples were chosen for TCRB deep sequencing. Pseudoprogression appeared unrelated to alterations in the top peripheral T cell clonotypes detected by TCRB sequencing.

The sequence links TRBV7-3 to TRBJ2-1; TRBD2 lines up with 15 middle nucleotides. The sample here was PBMCs, taken from a glioma patient whose treatment included an IDH1 peptide vaccine. This clonotype was sampled from a woman between 18 and 29 years old with glioma. The bases read TGTGCCAGCAGCCTAAAGGGGACTAGCGGGAGGATCTACAATGAGCAGTTCTTC. It is translated as CASSLKGTSGRIYNEQFF.